Sequencing of this T cell receptor beta chain was carried out in a study of blood T cell repertoires in COVID-19. As for the study in general: Samples representing acute and convalescent COVID-19 were sourced from the United States, Italy and Spain. The analysed material was cDNA or gDNA that came from T cells, B-cell-depleted T cells, or PBMCs.

Patients from Seattle were sampled longitudinally, starting during active infection. TCRdb's table, derived via immunoSEQ multiplex PCR, lists solely in-frame clones and lacks some. The repertoire has about 200,000 clones, about 85% of them found once; the top ten carry around a sixth. The CDR3 runs to 13 residues. Germline CDR1 is LGHNA and CDR2 is YNFKEQ. The germline V and J ends were trimmed by 0 bases and 6 bases, with 5 bases remaining between them. This receptor was obtained from a person aged 65 to 85 with COVID-19, enrolled during active disease. The rearrangement uses TRBV4-2 and TRBJ2-2; D unresolved. The sample taken for sequencing was peripheral blood. CDR3 protein: CASSQDLSGELFF. DNA of the CDR3: TGTGCCAGCAGCCAAGATCTGTCCGGGGAGCTGTTTTTT.